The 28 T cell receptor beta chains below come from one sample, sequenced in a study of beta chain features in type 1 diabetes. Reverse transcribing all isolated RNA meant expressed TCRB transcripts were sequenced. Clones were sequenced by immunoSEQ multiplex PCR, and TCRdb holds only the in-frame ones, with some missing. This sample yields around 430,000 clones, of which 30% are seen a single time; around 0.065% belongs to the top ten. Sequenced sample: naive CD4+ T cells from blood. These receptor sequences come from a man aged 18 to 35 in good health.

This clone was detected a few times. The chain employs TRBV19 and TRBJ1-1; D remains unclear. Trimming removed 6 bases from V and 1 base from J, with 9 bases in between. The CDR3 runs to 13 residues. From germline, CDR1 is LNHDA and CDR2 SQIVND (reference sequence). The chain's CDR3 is CASSITTNTEAFF. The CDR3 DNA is TGTGCCAGTAGCATAACAACGAACACTGAAGCTTTCTTT.

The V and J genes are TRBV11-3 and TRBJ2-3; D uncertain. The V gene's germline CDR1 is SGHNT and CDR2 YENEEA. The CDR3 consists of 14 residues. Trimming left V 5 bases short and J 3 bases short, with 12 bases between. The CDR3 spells CASSAGSATDTQYF. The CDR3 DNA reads TGTGCCAGCAGCGCCGGGTCCGCTACAGATACGCAGTATTTT.

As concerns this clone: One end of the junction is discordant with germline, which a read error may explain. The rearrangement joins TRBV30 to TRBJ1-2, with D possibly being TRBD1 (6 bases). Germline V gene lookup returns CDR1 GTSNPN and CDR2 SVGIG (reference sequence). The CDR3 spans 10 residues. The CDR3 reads CAWSPRTVNF. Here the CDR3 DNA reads TGTGCCTGGAGTCCACGGACAGTCAACTTC. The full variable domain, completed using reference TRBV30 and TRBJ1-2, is SQTIHQWPATLVQPVGSPLSLECTVEGTSNPNLYWYRQAAGRGLQLLFYSVGIGQISSEVPQNLSASRPQDRQFILSSKKLLLSDSGFYLCAWSPRTVNFGSGTRLTVV.

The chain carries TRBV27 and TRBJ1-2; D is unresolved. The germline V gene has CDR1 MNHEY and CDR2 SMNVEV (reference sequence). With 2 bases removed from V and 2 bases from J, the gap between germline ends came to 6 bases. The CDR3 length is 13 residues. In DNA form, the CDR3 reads TGTGCCAGCAGTTTAACGGGCAACTATGGCTACACCTTC. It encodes CASSLTGNYGYTF.

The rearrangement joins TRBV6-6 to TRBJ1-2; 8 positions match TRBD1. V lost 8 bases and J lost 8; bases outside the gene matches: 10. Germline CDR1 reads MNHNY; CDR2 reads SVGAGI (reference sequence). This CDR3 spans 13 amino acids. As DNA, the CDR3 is TGTGCCAGCGCCGGACCGGACAGGGAGGGCTACACCTTC. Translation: CASAGPDREGYTF.

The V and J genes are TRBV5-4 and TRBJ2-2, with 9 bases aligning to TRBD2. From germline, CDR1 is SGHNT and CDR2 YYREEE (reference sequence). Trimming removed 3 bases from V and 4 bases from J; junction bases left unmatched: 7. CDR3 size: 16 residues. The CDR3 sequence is CASSWSGLARTGELFF. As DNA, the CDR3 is TGTGCCAGCAGCTGGTCGGGACTAGCCCGCACCGGGGAGCTGTTTTTT.

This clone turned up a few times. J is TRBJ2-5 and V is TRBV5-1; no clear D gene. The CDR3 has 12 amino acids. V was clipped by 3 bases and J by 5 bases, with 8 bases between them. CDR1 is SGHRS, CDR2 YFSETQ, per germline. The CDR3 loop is CASSSLGETQYF. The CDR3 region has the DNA TGCGCCAGCAGCTCGCTGGGTGAGACCCAGTACTTC.

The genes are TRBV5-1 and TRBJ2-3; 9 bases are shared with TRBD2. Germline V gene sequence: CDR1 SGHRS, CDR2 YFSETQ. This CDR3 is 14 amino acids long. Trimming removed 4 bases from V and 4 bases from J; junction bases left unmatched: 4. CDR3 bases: TGCGCCAGCAGCGGAATAGCGGGAGCAGATACGCAGTATTTT. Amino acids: CASSGIAGADTQYF.

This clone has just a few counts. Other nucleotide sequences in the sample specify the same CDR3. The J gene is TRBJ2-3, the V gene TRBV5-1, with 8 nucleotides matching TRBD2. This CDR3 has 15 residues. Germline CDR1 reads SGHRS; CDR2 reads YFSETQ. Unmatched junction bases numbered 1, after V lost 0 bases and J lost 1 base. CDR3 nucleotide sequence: TGCGCCAGCAGCTTGGCGGGAGGGGGCACAGATACGCAGTATTTT. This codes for CASSLAGGGTDTQYF. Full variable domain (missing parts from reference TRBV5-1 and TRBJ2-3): KAGVTQTPRYLIKTRGQQVTLSCSPISGHRSVSWYQQTPGQGLQFLFEYFSETQRNKGNFPGRFSGRQFSNSRSEMNVSTLELGDSALYLCASSLAGGGTDTQYFGPGTRLTVL.

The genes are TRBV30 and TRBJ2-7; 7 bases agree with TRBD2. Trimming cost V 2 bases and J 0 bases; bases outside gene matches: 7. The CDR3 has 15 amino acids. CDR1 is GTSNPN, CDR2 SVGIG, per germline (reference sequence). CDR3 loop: CAWSSDGGNSYEQYF. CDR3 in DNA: TGTGCCTGGAGTTCGGACGGGGGGAACTCCTACGAGCAGTACTTC.

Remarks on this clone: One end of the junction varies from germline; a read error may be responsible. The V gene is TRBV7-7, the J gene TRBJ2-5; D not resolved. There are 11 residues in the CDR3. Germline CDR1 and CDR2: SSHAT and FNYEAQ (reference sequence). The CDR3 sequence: CASSALETQYF. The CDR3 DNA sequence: TGTGCTAGCAGCGCATTAGAGACCCAGTACTTC.

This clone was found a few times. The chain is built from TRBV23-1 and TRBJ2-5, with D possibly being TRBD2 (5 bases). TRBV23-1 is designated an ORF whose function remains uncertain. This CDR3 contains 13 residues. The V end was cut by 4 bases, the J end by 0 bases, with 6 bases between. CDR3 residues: CASSRGYQETQYF. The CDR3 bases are TGCGCCAGCAGTCGAGGGTACCAAGAGACCCAGTACTTC.

The CDR3: CASSQQGAYNEQFF. DNA for the CDR3: TGTGCCAGCAGCCAACAGGGGGCCTACAATGAGCAGTTCTTC. J is TRBJ2-1 and V is TRBV4-2, with 7 bases matching TRBD1. The V gene's germline CDR1 is LGHNA and CDR2 YNFKEQ. This CDR3 region has 14 residues. The J segment lost 2 bases and the V segment lost 2 bases, leaving 0 bases of the junction unmatched.

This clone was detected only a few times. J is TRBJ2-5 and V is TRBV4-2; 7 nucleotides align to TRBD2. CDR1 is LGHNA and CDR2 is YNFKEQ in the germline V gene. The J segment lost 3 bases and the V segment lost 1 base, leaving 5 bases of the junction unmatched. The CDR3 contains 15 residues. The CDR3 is CASSQGAAGEETQYF. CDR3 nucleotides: TGTGCCAGCAGCCAAGGGGCTGCGGGAGAAGAGACCCAGTACTTC.

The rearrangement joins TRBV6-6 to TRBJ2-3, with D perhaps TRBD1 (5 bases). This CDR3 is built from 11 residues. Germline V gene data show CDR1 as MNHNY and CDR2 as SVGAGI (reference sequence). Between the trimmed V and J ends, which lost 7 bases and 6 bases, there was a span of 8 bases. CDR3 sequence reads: CASKKGDTQYF. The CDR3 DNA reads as TGTGCCAGCAAGAAGGGGGATACGCAGTATTTT.

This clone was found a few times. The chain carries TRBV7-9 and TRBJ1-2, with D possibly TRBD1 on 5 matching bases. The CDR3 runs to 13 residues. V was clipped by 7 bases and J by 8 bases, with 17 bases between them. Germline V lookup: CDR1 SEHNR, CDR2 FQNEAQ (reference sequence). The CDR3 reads CASTWDRSQGYTF. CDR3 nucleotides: TGTGCCAGCACTTGGGACCGCAGCCAGGGCTACACCTTC.

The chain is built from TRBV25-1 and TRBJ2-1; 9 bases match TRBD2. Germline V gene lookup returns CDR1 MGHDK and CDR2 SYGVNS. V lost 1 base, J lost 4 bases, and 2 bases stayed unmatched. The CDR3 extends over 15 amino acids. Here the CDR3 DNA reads TGTGCCAGCAGTGAATTGGGACTAGCTTACAATGAGCAGTTCTTC. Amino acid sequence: CASSELGLAYNEQFF.

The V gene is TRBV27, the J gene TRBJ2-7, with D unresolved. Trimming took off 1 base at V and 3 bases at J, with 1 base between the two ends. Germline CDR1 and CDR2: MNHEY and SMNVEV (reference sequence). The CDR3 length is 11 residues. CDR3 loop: CASSLCYEQYF. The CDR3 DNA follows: TGTGCCAGCAGTTTATGCTACGAGCAGTACTTC.

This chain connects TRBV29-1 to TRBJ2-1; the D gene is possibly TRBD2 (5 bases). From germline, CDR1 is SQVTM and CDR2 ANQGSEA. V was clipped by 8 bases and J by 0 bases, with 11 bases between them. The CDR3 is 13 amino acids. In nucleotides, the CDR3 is TGCAGCTGGGGTGGGAGCTCCTACAATGAGCAGTTCTTC. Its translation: CSWGGSSYNEQFF.

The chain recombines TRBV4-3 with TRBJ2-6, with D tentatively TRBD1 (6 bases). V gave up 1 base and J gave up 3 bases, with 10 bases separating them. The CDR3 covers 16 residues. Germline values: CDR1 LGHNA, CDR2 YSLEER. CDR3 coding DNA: TGCGCCAGCAGCCAAGCCCAGGGGTTTGGGGCCAACGTCCTGACTTTC. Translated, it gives CASSQAQGFGANVLTF.

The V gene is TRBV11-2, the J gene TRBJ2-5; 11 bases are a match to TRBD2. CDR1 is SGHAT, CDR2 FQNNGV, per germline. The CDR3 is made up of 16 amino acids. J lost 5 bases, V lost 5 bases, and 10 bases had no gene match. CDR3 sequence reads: CASSPTSSGRRETQYF. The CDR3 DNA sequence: TGTGCCAGCAGCCCCACCTCTAGCGGGAGGAGGGAGACCCAGTACTTC. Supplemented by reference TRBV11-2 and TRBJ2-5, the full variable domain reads EAGVAQSPRYKIIEKRQSVAFWCNPISGHATLYWYQQILGQGPKLLIQFQNNGVVDDSQLPKDRFSAERLKGVDSTLKIQPAKLEDSAVYLCASSPTSSGRRETQYFGPGTRLLVL.

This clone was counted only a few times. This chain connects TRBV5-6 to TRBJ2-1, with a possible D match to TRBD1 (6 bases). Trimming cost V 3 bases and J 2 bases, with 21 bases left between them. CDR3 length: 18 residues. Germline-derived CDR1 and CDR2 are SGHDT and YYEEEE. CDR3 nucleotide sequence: TGTGCCAGCAGCTCCTGGAGGCTTCAACAGGGTCCCTACAATGAGCAGTTCTTC. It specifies CASSSWRLQQGPYNEQFF.

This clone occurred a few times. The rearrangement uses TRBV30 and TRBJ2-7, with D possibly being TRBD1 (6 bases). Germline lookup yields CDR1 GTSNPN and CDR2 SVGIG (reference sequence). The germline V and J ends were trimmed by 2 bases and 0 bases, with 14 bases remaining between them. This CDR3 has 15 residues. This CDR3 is CAWSPPTGISYEQYF. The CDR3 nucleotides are TGTGCCTGGAGTCCCCCGACAGGAATCTCCTACGAGCAGTACTTC.

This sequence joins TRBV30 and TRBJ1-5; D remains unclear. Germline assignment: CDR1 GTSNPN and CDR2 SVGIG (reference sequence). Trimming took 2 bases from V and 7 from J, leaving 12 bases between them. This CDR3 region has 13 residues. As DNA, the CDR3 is TGTGCCTGGAGTCCCGGGAGAGGACAGCCCCAGCATTTT. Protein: CAWSPGRGQPQHF.

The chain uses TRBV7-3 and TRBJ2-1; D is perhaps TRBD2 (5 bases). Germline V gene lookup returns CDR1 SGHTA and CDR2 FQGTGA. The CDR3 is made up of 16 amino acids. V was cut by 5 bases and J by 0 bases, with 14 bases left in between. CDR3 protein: CASSALAASSYNEQFF. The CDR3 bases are TGTGCCAGCAGCGCGCTAGCAGCCAGCTCCTACAATGAGCAGTTCTTC.

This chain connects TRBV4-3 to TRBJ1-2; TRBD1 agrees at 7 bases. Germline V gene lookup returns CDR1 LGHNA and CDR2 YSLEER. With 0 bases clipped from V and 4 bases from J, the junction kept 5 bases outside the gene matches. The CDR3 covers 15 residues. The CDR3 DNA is TGCGCCAGCAGCCAAGAAGGGGGCCAGGGCTATGGCTACACCTTC. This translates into CASSQEGGQGYGYTF.

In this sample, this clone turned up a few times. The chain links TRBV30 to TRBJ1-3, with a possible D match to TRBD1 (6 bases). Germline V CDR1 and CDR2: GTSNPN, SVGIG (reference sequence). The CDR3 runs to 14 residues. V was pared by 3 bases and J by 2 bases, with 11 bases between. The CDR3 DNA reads TGTGCCTGGAGGAGAGGACAGCCTGGAAACACCATATATTTT. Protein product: CAWRRGQPGNTIYF. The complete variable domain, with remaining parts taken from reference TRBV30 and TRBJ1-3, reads SQTIHQWPATLVQPVGSPLSLECTVEGTSNPNLYWYRQAAGRGLQLLFYSVGIGQISSEVPQNLSASRPQDRQFILSSKKLLLSDSGFYLCAWRRGQPGNTIYFGEGSWLTVV.

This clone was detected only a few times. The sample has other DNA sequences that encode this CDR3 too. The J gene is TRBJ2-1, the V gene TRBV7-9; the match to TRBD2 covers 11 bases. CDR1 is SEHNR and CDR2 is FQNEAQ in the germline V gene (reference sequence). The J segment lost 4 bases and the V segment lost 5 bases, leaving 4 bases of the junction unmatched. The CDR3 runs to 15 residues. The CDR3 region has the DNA TGTGCCAGCAGCCCAGGGACTAGCGGTTACAATGAGCAGTTCTTC. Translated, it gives CASSPGTSGYNEQFF.